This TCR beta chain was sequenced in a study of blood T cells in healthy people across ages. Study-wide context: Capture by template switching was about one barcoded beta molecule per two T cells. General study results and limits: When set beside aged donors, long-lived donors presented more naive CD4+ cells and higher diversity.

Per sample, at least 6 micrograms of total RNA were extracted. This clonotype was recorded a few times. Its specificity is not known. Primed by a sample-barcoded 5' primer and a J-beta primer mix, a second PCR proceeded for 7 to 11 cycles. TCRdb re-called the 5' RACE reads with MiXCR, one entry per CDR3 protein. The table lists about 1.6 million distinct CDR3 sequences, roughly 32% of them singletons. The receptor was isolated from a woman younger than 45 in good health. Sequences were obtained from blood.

CDR3 sequence (DNA): TGTGCCAGCAGCCAACAGGAGGGGGCAGATACGCAGTATTTT. Amino acids: CASSQQEGADTQYF. The J gene is TRBJ2-3, the V gene TRBV3-1; tentatively, D is TRBD1 or TRBD2 (6 bases each). V lost 2 bases to trimming and J lost 4 bases, with 10 bases between them. From germline, CDR1 is LGHDT and CDR2 YNNKEL (reference sequence). The CDR3 sequence is 14 residues long.